This is a list of T cell receptor beta chains from one sample in a study of control samples from healthy donors and cancer patients. Sequenced by immunoSEQ multiplex PCR; TCRdb stores in-frame clones only, minus some. The repertoire holds fewer than 90,000 clones, with 70% to 90% as singletons. Sequencing was carried out using blood. These receptors were obtained from a man aged 45-60 years in good health. The CDR3 runs from the conserved cysteine through the conserved F or W. The D gene is left open where the match is weak. Where a row states a size, it is once, few, many or the class of an expanded clone; other rows omit it.

d_gene: TRBD1; v_gene: TRBV4-3; j_gene: TRBJ1-6; abundance: once; CDR3aa: CASSQKRQGASPLHF; CDR3nt: TGCGCCAGCAGCCAAAAGCGACAGGGGGCTTCACCCCTCCACTTT
d_gene: TRBD2; v_gene: TRBV4-2; j_gene: TRBJ2-1; abundance: once; CDR3aa: CASSQDGTSGYNEQFF; CDR3nt: TGTGCCAGCAGCCAAGATGGGACTAGCGGATACAATGAGCAGTTCTTC
d_gene: .; v_gene: TRBV9; j_gene: TRBJ2-2; abundance: .; CDR3aa: CASSVVGGNTGELFF; CDR3nt: TGTGCCAGCAGCGTAGTTGGGGGAAACACCGGGGAGCTGTTTTTT
d_gene: TRBD2; v_gene: TRBV2; j_gene: TRBJ2-1; abundance: .; CDR3aa: CASKGTSGSYNEQFF; CDR3nt: TGTGCCAGCAAAGGAACTAGCGGCTCCTACAATGAGCAGTTCTTC
d_gene: .; v_gene: TRBV6-1; j_gene: TRBJ2-5; abundance: .; CDR3aa: CASSEVAETQYF; CDR3nt: TGTGCCAGCAGTGAAGTGGCAGAGACCCAGTACTTC
d_gene: .; v_gene: TRBV4-3; j_gene: TRBJ2-5; abundance: .; CDR3aa: CASSQDGSETQYF; CDR3nt: TGCGCCAGCAGCCAAGATGGTTCAGAGACCCAGTACTTC
d_gene: TRBD1; v_gene: TRBV4-3; j_gene: TRBJ1-6; abundance: .; CDR3aa: CASSQDPPQGGNNSPLHF; CDR3nt: TGCGCCAGCAGCCAAGACCCCCCACAAGGGGGCAATAATTCACCCCTCCACTTT
d_gene: TRBD1; v_gene: TRBV5-6; j_gene: TRBJ2-2; abundance: .; CDR3aa: CASSARQGQNTGELFF; CDR3nt: TGTGCCAGCAGCGCCCGACAGGGGCAGAACACCGGGGAGCTGTTTTTT
d_gene: .; v_gene: TRBV5-1; j_gene: TRBJ1-2; abundance: .; CDR3aa: CASSLLQGYGYTF; CDR3nt: TGCGCCAGCAGCTTATTACAGGGCTATGGCTACACCTTC
d_gene: .; v_gene: TRBV5-6; j_gene: TRBJ2-3; abundance: .; CDR3aa: CASSLQGSFTDTQYF; CDR3nt: TGTGCCAGCAGCTTGCAGGGCTCCTTCACAGATACGCAGTATTTT
d_gene: .; v_gene: TRBV27; j_gene: TRBJ2-5; abundance: .; CDR3aa: CASSLSRAQETQYF; CDR3nt: TGTGCCAGCAGTTTAAGCAGGGCCCAAGAGACCCAGTACTTC
d_gene: .; v_gene: TRBV11-3; j_gene: TRBJ2-2; abundance: .; CDR3aa: CASSLGRELFF; CDR3nt: TGTGCCAGCAGCTTAGGACGGGAGCTGTTTTTT
d_gene: .; v_gene: TRBV5-1; j_gene: TRBJ2-1; abundance: .; CDR3aa: CASSLEGNHNEQFF; CDR3nt: TGCGCCAGCAGCTTGGAGGGCAACCACAATGAGCAGTTCTTC
d_gene: .; v_gene: TRBV5-5; j_gene: TRBJ1-1; abundance: .; CDR3aa: CASSFPGERYEAFF; CDR3nt: TGTGCCAGCAGCTTTCCAGGGGAGCGGTATGAAGCTTTCTTT
d_gene: .; v_gene: TRBV7-2; j_gene: TRBJ1-3; abundance: .; CDR3aa: CASSLERGATGNTIYF; CDR3nt: TGTGCCAGCAGCTTAGAACGGGGGGCGACTGGAAACACCATATATTTT
d_gene: .; v_gene: TRBV2; j_gene: TRBJ2-2; abundance: once; CDR3aa: CASSEVTGNTGELFF; CDR3nt: TGTGCCAGCAGTGAAGTGACAGGGAACACCGGGGAGCTGTTTTTT
d_gene: TRBD1; v_gene: TRBV18; j_gene: TRBJ1-6; abundance: .; CDR3aa: CASSPQDRSNSPLHF; CDR3nt: TGTGCCAGCTCACCACAGGACAGGAGTAATTCACCCCTCCACTTT
d_gene: TRBD2; v_gene: TRBV7-8; j_gene: TRBJ2-5; abundance: .; CDR3aa: CASSSLAGEEKETQYF; CDR3nt: TGTGCCAGCAGCTCTCTAGCGGGAGAGGAAAAAGAGACCCAGTACTTC
d_gene: .; v_gene: TRBV10-2; j_gene: TRBJ1-1; abundance: .; CDR3aa: CASTREGMNTEAFF; CDR3nt: TGCGCCAGCACACGGGAGGGGATGAACACTGAAGCTTTCTTT
d_gene: .; v_gene: TRBV24-1; j_gene: TRBJ2-5; abundance: .; CDR3aa: CATSDRSSQETQYF; CDR3nt: TGTGCCACCAGTGACCGGAGTTCACAAGAGACCCAGTACTTC
d_gene: .; v_gene: TRBV30; j_gene: TRBJ1-2; abundance: .; CDR3aa: CAWGNGGGYTF; CDR3nt: TGTGCCTGGGGGAATGGTGGAGGCTACACCTTC
d_gene: .; v_gene: TRBV25-1; j_gene: TRBJ1-2; abundance: .; CDR3aa: CASSESLTGEAYGYTF; CDR3nt: TGTGCCAGCAGTGAATCCCTTACGGGGGAGGCCTATGGCTACACCTTC
d_gene: .; v_gene: TRBV7-3; j_gene: TRBJ1-1; abundance: .; CDR3aa: CASSLNAPPNTEAFF; CDR3nt: TGTGCCAGCAGCTTAAACGCCCCACCTAACACTGAAGCTTTCTTT
d_gene: TRBD1; v_gene: TRBV15; j_gene: TRBJ2-7; abundance: .; CDR3aa: CATSRELTGGSEQYF; CDR3nt: TGTGCCACCAGCCGTGAACTTACAGGGGGCAGCGAGCAGTACTTC